This T cell receptor (beta chain) was captured by sequencing in a study of blood T cells in healthy people across ages. Drawn from each donor were roughly 10 milliliters of peripheral blood. Remarks on this clonotype: What it binds is not known. Relative to the germline gene, one junction end is altered; a read error may explain this.

The CDR3 contains 17 residues. Whole-study results and caveats: Relative to aged donors, long-lived donors carried more naive CD4+ cells and displayed higher diversity. Nothing was known about donor CMV status, and this possibly confounded expanded clonotype changes. Naive and antigen-experienced cells could not be conclusively compared, given unsorted PBMCs.

Then a second PCR, running about 7 to 11 cycles, was carried out with a sample-barcoded 5' primer and a J-beta primer mix. TCRdb called the 5' RACE reads again in MiXCR, with one record for every CDR3 protein. The repertoire consists of about 1.6 million distinct CDR3 sequences, with approximately 32% occurring once and the leading ten covering about 10%. This clonotype was obtained from a woman in her 30s in good health. This chain connects TRBV12-3 or TRBV12-4 to TRBJ2-5, with D perhaps TRBD1 (6 bases). The sample consisted of blood. Here the CDR3 reads CAGSSNGQTPYQETQYF. CDR3 coding DNA: TGTGCCGGCAGTTCTAACGGACAGACCCCTTACCAAGAGACCCAGTACTTC.